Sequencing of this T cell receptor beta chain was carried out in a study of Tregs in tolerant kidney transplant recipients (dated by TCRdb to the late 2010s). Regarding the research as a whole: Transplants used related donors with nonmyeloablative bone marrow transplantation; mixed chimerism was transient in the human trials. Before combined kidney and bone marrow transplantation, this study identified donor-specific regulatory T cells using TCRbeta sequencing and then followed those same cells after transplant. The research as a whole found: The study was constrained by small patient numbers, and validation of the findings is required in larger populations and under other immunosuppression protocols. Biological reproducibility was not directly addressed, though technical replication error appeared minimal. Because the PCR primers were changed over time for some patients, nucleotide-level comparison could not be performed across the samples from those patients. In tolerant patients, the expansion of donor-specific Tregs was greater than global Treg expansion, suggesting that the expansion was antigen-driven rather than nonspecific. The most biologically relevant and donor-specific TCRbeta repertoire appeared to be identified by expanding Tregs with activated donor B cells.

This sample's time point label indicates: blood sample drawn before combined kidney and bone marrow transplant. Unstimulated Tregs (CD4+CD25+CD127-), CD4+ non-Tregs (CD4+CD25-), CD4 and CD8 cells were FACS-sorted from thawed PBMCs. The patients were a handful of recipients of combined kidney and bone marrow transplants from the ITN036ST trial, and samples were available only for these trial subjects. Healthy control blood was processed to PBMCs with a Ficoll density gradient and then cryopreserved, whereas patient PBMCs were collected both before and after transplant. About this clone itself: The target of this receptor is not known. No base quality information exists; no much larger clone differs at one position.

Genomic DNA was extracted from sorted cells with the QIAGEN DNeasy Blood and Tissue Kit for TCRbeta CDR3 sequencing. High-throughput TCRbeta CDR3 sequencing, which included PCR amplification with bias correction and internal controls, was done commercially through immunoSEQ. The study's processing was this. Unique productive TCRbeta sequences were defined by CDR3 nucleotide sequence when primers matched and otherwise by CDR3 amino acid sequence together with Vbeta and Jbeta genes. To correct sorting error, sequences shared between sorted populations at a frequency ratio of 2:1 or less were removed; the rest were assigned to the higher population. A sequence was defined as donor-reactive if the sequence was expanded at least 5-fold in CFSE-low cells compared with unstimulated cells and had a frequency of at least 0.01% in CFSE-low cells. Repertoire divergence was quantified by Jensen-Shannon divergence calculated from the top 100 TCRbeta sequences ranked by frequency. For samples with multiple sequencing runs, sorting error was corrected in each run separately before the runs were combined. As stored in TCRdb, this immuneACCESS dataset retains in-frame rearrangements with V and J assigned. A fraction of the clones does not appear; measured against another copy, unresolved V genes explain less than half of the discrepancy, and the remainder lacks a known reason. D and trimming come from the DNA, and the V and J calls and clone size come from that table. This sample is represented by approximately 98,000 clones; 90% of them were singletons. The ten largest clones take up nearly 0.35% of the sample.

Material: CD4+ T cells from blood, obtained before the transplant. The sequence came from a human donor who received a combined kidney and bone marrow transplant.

The CDR3 region reads CASSGGQPQHF. The base sequence is TGTGCCAGCAGTGGCGGGCAGCCCCAGCATTTT. The rearrangement combines TRBV2 with TRBJ1-5; the D gene is not confidently resolved. CDR1 SNHLY and CDR2 FYNNEI were looked up in the germline V gene. The CDR3 spans 11 residues, from the cysteine through the phenylalanine. Only the CDR3 DNA stays, 33 bases, in frame from base 1. A distance of 5 bases separates the germline ends of V and J, which lose 4 bases and 7 bases respectively.